One T cell receptor (beta chain) is described in this entry. What it recognizes is unknown. The sample belongs to a study of T cell responses to AZD1222 COVID-19 vaccine. General study results and limits: The donors showed a predominance of white British ancestry and of females, with possible underestimation of clonal diversity. Within unmutated variant regions lay the reported targets of nearly half of spike-specific TCRs. Spike-specific TCR depth and breadth grew after two AZD1222 doses. Vaccine-associated CD4 TCRs spanned spike, dominant at 160-218 and 743-854.

Data came from immunoSEQ multiplex PCR; TCRdb stores just in-frame clones and leaves some out. The data show some 150,000 clones, roughly 93% seen once. There are 14 residues in the CDR3. The trim removed 4 bases at V and 1 base at J, leaving 3 bases unmatched. Germline loops: CDR1 SEHNR, CDR2 FQNEAQ (reference sequence). The sequences come from peripheral blood, collected on day 0 of AZD1222 vaccination. The origin of this receptor is an adult in good health. The J gene is TRBJ2-5, the V gene TRBV7-9, with 7 nucleotides matching TRBD1. Here the CDR3 reads CASSYWDSQETQYF. The CDR3 DNA follows: TGTGCCAGCAGCTATTGGGACAGCCAAGAGACCCAGTACTTC.